This T cell receptor (beta chain) was obtained from a study of beta chain features in type 1 diabetes. Study outcomes and limitations: Moderate but significant shortening of TCRB CDR3s was recorded in all four CD4+ subsets from Type 1 diabetes patients.

Germline V gene sequence: CDR1 GTSNPN, CDR2 SVGIG (reference sequence). V lost 3 bases and J 1 base, leaving 6 bases between the germline ends. This CDR3 is built from 12 residues. The authors reverse transcribed all of the isolated RNA, so sequencing captured expressed TCRB transcripts. Assay: immunoSEQ multiplex PCR; the TCRdb copy retains only in-frame clones and omits some. The table records under 300,000 clones, around 16% of them present only once. As to this clone: The antigen is unknown.

The receptor's source is a man aged 25-40 years with type 1 diabetes. The chain uses TRBV30 and TRBJ1-1; D unclear. Sequencing was done on a sample of naive CD4+ T cells from blood. The CDR3 DNA reads as TGTGCCTGGAGGCCCGGGAACACTGAAGCTTTCTTT. It is translated as CAWRPGNTEAFF.